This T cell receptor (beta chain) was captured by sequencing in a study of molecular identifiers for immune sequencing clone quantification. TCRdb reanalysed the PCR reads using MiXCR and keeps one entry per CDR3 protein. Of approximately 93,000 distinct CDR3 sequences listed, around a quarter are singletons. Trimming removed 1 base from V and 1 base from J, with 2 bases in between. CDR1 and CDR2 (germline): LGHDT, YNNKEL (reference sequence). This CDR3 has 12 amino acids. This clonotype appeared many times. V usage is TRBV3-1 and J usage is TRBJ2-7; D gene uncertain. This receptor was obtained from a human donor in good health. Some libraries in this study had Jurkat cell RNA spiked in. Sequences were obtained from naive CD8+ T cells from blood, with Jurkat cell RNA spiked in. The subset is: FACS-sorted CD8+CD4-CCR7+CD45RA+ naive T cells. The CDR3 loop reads CASSQVSYEQYF. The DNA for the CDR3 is TGTGCCAGCAGCCAAGTGTCCTACGAGCAGTACTTC.